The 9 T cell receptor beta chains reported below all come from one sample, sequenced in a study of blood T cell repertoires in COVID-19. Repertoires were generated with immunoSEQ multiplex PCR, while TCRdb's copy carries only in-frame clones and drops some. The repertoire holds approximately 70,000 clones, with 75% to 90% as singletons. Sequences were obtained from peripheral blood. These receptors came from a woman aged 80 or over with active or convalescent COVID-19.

The CDR3 coding sequence is TGTGCCAGCAGCTTAGCGTTAGGACAGCCTTACACTGAAGCTTTCTTT. Its translation: CASSLALGQPYTEAFF. This sequence joins TRBV7-9 and TRBJ1-1, with TRBD1 as a possible D gene (6 bases). Germline V gene lookup returns CDR1 SEHNR and CDR2 FQNEAQ (reference sequence). Trimming cost V 0 bases and J 3 bases, with 14 bases left between them. This CDR3 is built from 16 residues.

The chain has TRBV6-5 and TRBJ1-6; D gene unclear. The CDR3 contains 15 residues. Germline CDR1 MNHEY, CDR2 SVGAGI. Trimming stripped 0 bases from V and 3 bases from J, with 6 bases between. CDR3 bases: TGTGCCAGCAGTTACTCGGCAGACTATAATTCACCCCTCCACTTT. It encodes CASSYSADYNSPLHF.

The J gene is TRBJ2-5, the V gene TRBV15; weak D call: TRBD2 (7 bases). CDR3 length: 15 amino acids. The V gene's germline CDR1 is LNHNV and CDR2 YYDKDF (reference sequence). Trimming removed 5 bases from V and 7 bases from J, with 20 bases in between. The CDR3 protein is CATSRVQGGGVTQYF. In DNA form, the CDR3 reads TGTGCCACCAGCCGGGTGCAAGGGGGGGGCGTGACCCAGTACTTC.

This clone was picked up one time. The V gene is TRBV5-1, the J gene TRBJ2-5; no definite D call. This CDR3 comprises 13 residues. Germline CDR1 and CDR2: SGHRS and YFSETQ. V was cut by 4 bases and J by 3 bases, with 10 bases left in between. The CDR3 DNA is TGCGCCAGCAGCACCACAGTGGAAGAGACCCAGTACTTC. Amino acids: CASSTTVEETQYF.

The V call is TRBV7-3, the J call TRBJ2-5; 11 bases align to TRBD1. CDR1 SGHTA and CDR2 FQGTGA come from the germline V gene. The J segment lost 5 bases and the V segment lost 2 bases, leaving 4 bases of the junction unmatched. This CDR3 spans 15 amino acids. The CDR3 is CASSLGGQGVETQYF. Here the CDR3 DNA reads TGTGCCAGCAGCTTAGGGGGACAGGGGGTGGAGACCCAGTACTTC.

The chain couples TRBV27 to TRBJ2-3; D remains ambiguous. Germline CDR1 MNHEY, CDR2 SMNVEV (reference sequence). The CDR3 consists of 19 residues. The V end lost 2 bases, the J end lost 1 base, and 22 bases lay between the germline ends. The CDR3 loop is CASSLTPIPGDPCTDTQYF. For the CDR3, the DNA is TGTGCCAGCAGTTTAACCCCCATCCCAGGCGACCCATGCACAGATACGCAGTATTTT.

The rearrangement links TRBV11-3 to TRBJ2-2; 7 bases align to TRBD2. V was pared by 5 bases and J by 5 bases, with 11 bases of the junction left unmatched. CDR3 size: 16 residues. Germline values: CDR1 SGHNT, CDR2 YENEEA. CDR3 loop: CASSPTQGGMTGELFF. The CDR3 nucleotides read TGTGCCAGCAGCCCCACCCAGGGAGGGATGACCGGGGAGCTGTTTTTT.

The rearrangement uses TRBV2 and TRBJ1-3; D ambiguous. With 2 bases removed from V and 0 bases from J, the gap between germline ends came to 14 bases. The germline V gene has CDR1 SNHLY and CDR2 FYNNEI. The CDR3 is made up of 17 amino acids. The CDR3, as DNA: TGTGCCAGCAGTGAAAGAGGCCACGGCTACTCTGGAAACACCATATATTTT. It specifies CASSERGHGYSGNTIYF.

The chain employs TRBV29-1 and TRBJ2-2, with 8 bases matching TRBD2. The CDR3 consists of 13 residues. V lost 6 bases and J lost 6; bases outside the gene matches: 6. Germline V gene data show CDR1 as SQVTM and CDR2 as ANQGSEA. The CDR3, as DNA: TGCAGCGTCCGGGGACTAGTCCCCGGGGAGCTGTTTTTT. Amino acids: CSVRGLVPGELFF.